The sample holds one count of the clone carrying this T cell receptor (beta chain). This record comes from a study of control samples from healthy donors and cancer patients. Sequencing was performed with immunoSEQ multiplex PCR; in TCRdb, only in-frame clones are kept and a portion is missing. This table holds 110,000 or so clones, approximately 84% found once. Sequenced material: blood. This sequence originates from a man in his late teens or twenties in good health.

The CDR3 protein is CASSADRSEGYTF. The CDR3 coding sequence is TGTGCCAGCAGCGCGGACAGATCAGAAGGCTACACCTTC. V gene TRBV2 combines with J gene TRBJ1-2, with D possibly TRBD1 on 6 matching bases. The V end lost 6 bases, the J end lost 8 bases, and 16 bases lay between the germline ends. Per the germline V gene, CDR1 is SNHLY and CDR2 is FYNNEI. This CDR3 spans 13 amino acids.